Presented here are 20 T cell receptor beta chains from one specimen sequenced in a study of T cells in localized non-small cell lung cancer. Produced via immunoSEQ multiplex PCR; TCRdb's table is partial and in-frame only. The sample has approximately 64,000 clones; roughly 90% are singletons. Material: peripheral blood, obtained before any cancer treatment. The receptors come from a woman aged 40-69 years with stage I lung adenocarcinoma.

This clone came up a few times. This rearrangement joins TRBV29-1 to TRBJ1-1, with D possibly TRBD1 on 6 matching bases. This CDR3 is 13 amino acids long. Germline-derived CDR1 and CDR2 are SQVTM and ANQGSEA. The V and J ends lost 7 bases and 1 base respectively, with 13 bases between them. Written as DNA, the CDR3 is TGCAGCGGGGCCGGGACACAGAACACTGAAGCTTTCTTT. The encoded protein is CSGAGTQNTEAFF.

The chain recombines TRBV6-6 with TRBJ2-1; TRBD2 matches at 10 bases. In germline, CDR1 is MNHNY, CDR2 SVGAGI (reference sequence). The CDR3 has 15 residues. The J segment lost 9 bases and the V segment lost 2 bases, leaving 7 bases of the junction unmatched. The CDR3 nucleotides are TGTGCCAGCAGTTACGGCCTAGCGGGAGTCGGTGAGCAGTTCTTC. This codes for CASSYGLAGVGEQFF.

The CDR3 protein is CSAQGQGYEQYF. CDR3 nucleotide sequence: TGCAGCGCCCAGGGACAGGGCTACGAGCAGTACTTC. The chain joins TRBV29-1 to TRBJ2-7; TRBD1 agrees at 9 bases. Trimming removed 7 bases from V and 3 bases from J; junction bases left unmatched: 4. The V gene's germline CDR1 is SQVTM and CDR2 ANQGSEA. This CDR3 has 12 residues.

V usage is TRBV19 and J usage is TRBJ1-6; 7 nucleotides line up with TRBD1. From germline, CDR1 is LNHDA and CDR2 SQIVND (reference sequence). Germline trimming cut 4 bases from V and 5 bases from J; bases unmatched to any gene: 2. The CDR3 runs to 14 residues. CDR3 loop: CASSRGQNNSPLHF. For the CDR3, the DNA is TGTGCCAGTAGTAGGGGACAGAATAATTCACCCCTCCACTTT. Supplemented by reference TRBV19 and TRBJ1-6, the full variable domain reads DGGITQSPKYLFRKEGQNVTLSCEQNLNHDAMYWYRQDPGQGLRLIYYSQIVNDFQKGDIAEGYSVSREKKESFPLTVTSAQKNPTAFYLCASSRGQNNSPLHFGNGTRLTVT.

This chain joins TRBV10-3 and TRBJ1-5, with 7 bases lining up with TRBD1. CDR1 is ENHRY, CDR2 SYGVKD, per germline. V trimming: 3 bases; J trimming: 0 bases; junction bases outside the gene matches: 5. CDR3 length equals 16 residues. The CDR3 is CAISDRGTDSNQPQHF. CDR3 sequence (DNA): TGTGCCATCAGTGACCGAGGGACAGATAGCAATCAGCCCCAGCATTTT.

The chain employs TRBV6-4 and TRBJ2-3; TRBD1 matches 8 bases. CDR1 MRHNA and CDR2 SNTAGT come from the germline V gene. Trimming removed 3 bases from V and 3 bases from J; junction bases left unmatched: 2. This CDR3 has 14 residues. CDR3 residues: CASSEDRDTDTQYF. CDR3 nucleotides: TGTGCCAGCAGTGAGGACAGGGATACAGATACGCAGTATTTT.

This sequence joins TRBV5-5 and TRBJ1-4; 9 bases line up with TRBD1. This CDR3 is 15 amino acids long. V lost 2 bases, J lost 8 bases, and 7 bases stayed unmatched. Germline V gene data show CDR1 as SGHKS and CDR2 as YYEKEE (reference sequence). CDR3 bases: TGTGCCAGCAGCTTCGGGGGACAGGGTGGAGAAAAACTGTTTTTT. Its translation is CASSFGGQGGEKLFF.

The CDR3 reads CASSEQNTEAFF. For the CDR3, the DNA is TGTGCCAGCAGTGAACAGAACACTGAAGCTTTCTTT. This rearrangement joins TRBV6-1 to TRBJ1-1; D not certain. The V end was cut by 2 bases, the J end by 1 base, with 2 bases between. In germline, CDR1 is MNHNS, CDR2 SASEGT. This CDR3 has 12 amino acids.

This clone was found once. V and J are TRBV11-2 and TRBJ2-1; the match to TRBD2 covers 7 bases. V lost 4 bases to trimming and J lost 4 bases; unmatched junction nucleotides: 7. This CDR3 has 15 amino acids. Germline lookup yields CDR1 SGHAT and CDR2 FQNNGV. CDR3 in DNA: TGTGCCAGCAGCTCCCAGGGAGGGCAGTACAATGAGCAGTTCTTC. This codes for CASSSQGGQYNEQFF.

This chain uses TRBV7-9 with TRBJ1-2; no reliable D call. Germline V gene data show CDR1 as SEHNR and CDR2 as FQNEAQ (reference sequence). V was cut by 8 bases and J by 0 bases, with 7 bases left in between. The CDR3 length is 12 residues. The CDR3 sequence is CASRKANYGYTF. DNA for the CDR3: TGTGCCAGCCGGAAAGCTAACTATGGCTACACCTTC. The full variable domain, rest sourced from reference TRBV7-9 and TRBJ1-2, is DTGVSQNPRHKITKRGQNVTFRCDPISEHNRLYWYRQTLGQGPEFLTYFQNEAQLEKSRLLSDRFSAERPKGSFSTLEIQRTEQGDSAMYLCASRKANYGYTFGSGTRLTVV.

This chain joins TRBV5-1 and TRBJ2-7; TRBD2 matches 11 bases. V shed 3 bases and J 7 bases; nucleotides not matched to a gene: 9. The CDR3 is made up of 15 amino acids. The germline V gene encodes CDR1 SGHRS and CDR2 YFSETQ. CDR3 DNA sequence: TGCGCCAGCAGCTCATTAGCGGGAGGGCCGAAAGAGCAGTACTTC. This encodes CASSSLAGGPKEQYF.

This sequence joins TRBV7-9 and TRBJ2-7; tentatively, D is TRBD2 (6 bases). Looked up from germline, CDR1 is SEHNR and CDR2 is FQNEAQ (reference sequence). The length of the CDR3 is 14 residues. Trimming took off 6 bases at V and 3 bases at J, with 15 bases between the two ends. For the CDR3, the DNA is TGTGCCAGCAGAGCCCGGGGGTGGGACTACGAGCAGTACTTC. This codes for CASRARGWDYEQYF. The variable domain in full, with the rest retrieved from reference TRBV7-9 and TRBJ2-7, is DTGVSQNPRHKITKRGQNVTFRCDPISEHNRLYWYRQTLGQGPEFLTYFQNEAQLEKSRLLSDRFSAERPKGSFSTLEIQRTEQGDSAMYLCASRARGWDYEQYFGPGTRLTVT.

This clone was observed a handful of times. In nucleotides, the CDR3 is TGTGCCAGCTCACCTAGCCAAGAGACCCAGTACTTC. Translated, it gives CASSPSQETQYF. V gene TRBV18 combines with J gene TRBJ2-5, with D hard to call. CDR3 size: 12 residues. V lost 3 bases, J lost 1 base, and 3 bases lay in between. The germline gives CDR1 KGHSH, CDR2 LQKENI.

The CDR3: CASSQEIGRGYGYTF. The CDR3 DNA reads as TGCGCCAGCAGCCAAGAGATAGGCAGGGGGTATGGCTACACCTTC. The rearrangement uses TRBV4-1 and TRBJ1-2; TRBD1 matches at 7 bases. V dropped 0 bases and J dropped 5; count of bases not matched to a gene: 6. Germline values: CDR1 MGHRA, CDR2 YSYEKL. CDR3 size: 15 residues.

In its sample, this clone was seen a few times. The V gene is TRBV6-1, the J gene TRBJ1-2, with 7 bases that match TRBD1. CDR1 is MNHNS and CDR2 is SASEGT in the germline V gene. CDR3 size: 13 residues. With V trimmed by 8 bases and J by 3 bases, 6 bases remained unmatched. The CDR3 reads CASWGQTDYGYTF. The CDR3 DNA reads TGTGCCAGCTGGGGACAGACAGACTATGGCTACACCTTC.

This chain links TRBV12-5 with TRBJ1-5; D gene uncertain. The V gene's germline CDR1 is LGHNT and CDR2 FRNRAP. The CDR3 is made up of 15 amino acids. Trimming cost V 6 bases and J 2 bases, with 14 bases left between them. The CDR3 is CASGLAQGGNQPQHF. Written as DNA, the CDR3 is TGTGCTAGTGGCCTGGCCCAAGGAGGCAATCAGCCCCAGCATTTT.

The chain couples TRBV7-3 to TRBJ2-3, with a tentative D call TRBD2 (6 bases). The length of the CDR3 is 12 residues. V was pared by 5 bases and J by 5 bases, with 8 bases between. Germline V gives CDR1 SGHTA, CDR2 FQGTGA. As DNA, the CDR3 is TGTGCCAGCAGCCGTAGCGGAGATACGCAGTATTTT. This sequence encodes CASSRSGDTQYF.

CDR3 loop: CASSLQGAGETQYF. In DNA form, the CDR3 reads TGCGCCAGCAGCCTACAGGGGGCCGGAGAGACCCAGTACTTC. This sequence joins TRBV4-1 and TRBJ2-5; TRBD1 agrees at 9 bases. The ends lost 4 bases at V and 4 bases at J; junction bases unmatched: 4. The CDR3 contains 14 residues. Germline loops: CDR1 MGHRA, CDR2 YSYEKL.

In DNA form, the CDR3 reads TGTGCCAGCAGCCCTGGACAGGTCTACGAGCAGTACTTC. Its translation is CASSPGQVYEQYF. The rearrangement links TRBV5-6 to TRBJ2-7; 7 bases agree with TRBD1. J lost 3 bases, V lost 4 bases, and 4 bases had no gene match. Per germline, CDR1 SGHDT and CDR2 YYEEEE. The CDR3 spans 13 residues.

This sequence joins TRBV11-2 and TRBJ2-3; 9 nucleotides align to TRBD1. CDR1 and CDR2 (germline): SGHAT, FQNNGV. V dropped 5 bases and J dropped 1; count of bases not matched to a gene: 1. The CDR3 runs to 14 residues. The CDR3 nucleotides read TGTGCCAGCAGCCGGACAGGGGGCACAGATACGCAGTATTTT. Its translation: CASSRTGGTDTQYF.